This is a list of T cell receptor beta chains from one sample in a study of technical replicates of blood from several donors. TCRdb's copy holds only in-frame clones and misses some; the assay was immunoSEQ multiplex PCR. The repertoire has roughly 80,000 clones, about 89% of them found once; the top ten carry approximately 0.41%. The material sequenced was T cells isolated from PBMCs. Receptors originate from a human donor in good health. The CDR3 runs from the conserved cysteine through the conserved F or W. A D gene is named only where the DNA matches it firmly. The size of a clone is reported for some rows only, either as once, few or many, or as a class for expanded clones.

>TRBJ2-5|TRBD2|TRBV5-4|NA
TGTGCCAGCAGCAGGGGAACTAGCGGGAGTTCCCATTTAGAGACCCAGTACTTC
CASSRGTSGSSHLETQYF
>TRBJ1-1|NA|TRBV6-5|NA
TGTGCCAGCAGAGCGAACACTGAAGCTTTCTTT
CASRANTEAFF
>TRBJ1-2|NA|TRBV28|NA
TGTGCCAGCAGTCTACAGACACGTGGCTACACCTTC
CASSLQTRGYTF
>TRBJ2-1|NA|TRBV9|NA
TGTGCCAGCAGCGTAGTGAAGGGGAACAACAACTATGAGCAGTTCTTC
CASSVVKGNNNYEQFF
>TRBJ1-1|NA|TRBV29-1|NA
TGCAGCGTTTGTGATCAGGCTAACACTGAAGCTTTCTTT
CSVCDQANTEAFF
>TRBJ1-4|NA|TRBV27|NA
TGTGCCAGCAGGGCAGGGGTTGCTAATGAAAAACTGTTTTTT
CASRAGVANEKLFF
>TRBJ2-1|NA|TRBV9|NA
TGTGCCAGCAGCGTAGGTAGTCTAAGCTCCTACAATGAGCAGTTCTTC
CASSVGSLSSYNEQFF
>TRBJ1-4|NA|TRBV27|NA
TGTGCCAGCAGTTTCCTTAGAACAGGGTCCTACGAAAAACTGTTTTTT
CASSFLRTGSYEKLFF
>TRBJ2-7|TRBD2|TRBV5-4|NA
TGTGCCAGCAGCCCGGAGGGACTAGCGGGAGGCGAGCAGTACTTC
CASSPEGLAGGEQYF
>TRBJ2-1|NA|TRBV27|once
TGTGCCAGCAGCCAGGGACGGGAGCTCAATGAGCAGTTCTTC
CASSQGRELNEQFF
>TRBJ1-1|NA|TRBV7-3|NA
TGTGCCAGCAGCTTACTGTCAGTGAACACTGAAGCTTTCTTT
CASSLLSVNTEAFF
>TRBJ2-1|TRBD1|TRBV19|NA
TGTGCCAGTAGTACTATGGGACAGGGATATGGCAATGAGCAGTTCTTC
CASSTMGQGYGNEQFF
>TRBJ2-7|NA|TRBV7-7|NA
TGTGCTAGCAGCATTAACCGGGACAACGAGCAGTACTTC
CASSINRDNEQYF
>TRBJ1-1|NA|TRBV6-5|NA
TGTGCCAGCAGTTACTCAGAGGGTCCTGAAGCTTTCTTT
CASSYSEGPEAFF
>TRBJ2-1|TRBD2|TRBV19|NA
TGTGCCAGTAGTCCTGGACTAGCCGGTGAGCAGTTCTTC
CASSPGLAGEQFF
>TRBJ1-1|TRBD1|TRBV5-6|NA
TGTGCCAGCAGCCGGACAGGGACGGACACTGAAGCTTTCTTT
CASSRTGTDTEAFF
>TRBJ2-7|NA|TRBV29-1|NA
TGCAGCGTTGGGGAACAGGGTTACGAGCAGTACTTC
CSVGEQGYEQYF
>TRBJ1-1|NA|TRBV18|NA
TGTGCCAGCTCACCAACAGGAATGAACACTGAAGCTTTCTTT
CASSPTGMNTEAFF
>TRBJ1-2|TRBD1|TRBV15|NA
TGTGCCACCAGCAGAGGGGACAGGGGGCTTGGGGATCGACCTTATGGCTACACCTTC
CATSRGDRGLGDRPYGYTF
>TRBJ2-1|NA|TRBV6-6|NA
TGTGCCGGTCAGACTAGTTACAATGAGCAGTTCTTC
CAGQTSYNEQFF
>TRBJ2-5|TRBD2|TRBV6-5|NA
TGTGCCAGCAGTTACATCGCGGGAGGCATACTTGAGACCCAGTACTTC
CASSYIAGGILETQYF
>TRBJ1-1|NA|TRBV6-5|NA
TGTGCCAGCAGCACAGTGAACACTGAAGCTTTCTTT
CASSTVNTEAFF
>TRBJ2-7|NA|TRBV27|NA
TGTGCCAGCAGCCCCGGGACCTACGAGCAGTACTTC
CASSPGTYEQYF
>TRBJ2-3|NA|TRBV19|NA
TGTGCCAGTAGTAACAGACCTGCTCCAGATACGCAGTATTTT
CASSNRPAPDTQYF
>TRBJ2-7|TRBD2|TRBV9|NA
TGTGCCAGCAGCCTTCTAGCGGGAGCTGACGAGCAGTACTTC
CASSLLAGADEQYF
>TRBJ2-2|TRBD2|TRBV28|NA
TGTGCCAGCAGTTTAACTAGCGGGAGGGTGTGGACCGGGGAGCTGTTTTTT
CASSLTSGRVWTGELFF
>TRBJ2-5|TRBD2|TRBV4-2|NA
TGTGCCAGCAGCCAGCCGGGACTAGAGCAAGAGACCCAGTACTTC
CASSQPGLEQETQYF
>TRBJ2-3|TRBD2|TRBV10-3|NA
TGTGCCATCAGTGACCCAGGGACTAGCGGGACAGATACGCAGTATTTT
CAISDPGTSGTDTQYF
>TRBJ1-1|TRBD1|TRBV7-9|NA
TGTGCCAGCAGCATAGGACAGGGGGCCTTGGACACTGAAGCTTTCTTT
CASSIGQGALDTEAFF
>TRBJ2-1|TRBD2|TRBV19|NA
TGTGCCAGTAGTATGTATCTAGCGGGAGGGATATCCTACAATGAGCAGTTCTTC
CASSMYLAGGISYNEQFF
>TRBJ1-2|NA|TRBV5-1|NA
TGCGCCAGCAGCTTTGGCATTCAGAAAGACTATGGCTACACCTTC
CASSFGIQKDYGYTF
>TRBJ1-2|NA|TRBV2|NA
TGTGCCAGCAGTGAATCCCGGTCCTATGGCTACACCTTC
CASSESRSYGYTF
>TRBJ2-1|TRBD2|TRBV28|NA
TGTGCCAGCAGCCGACTAGCGGAAAACAATGAGCAGTTCTTC
CASSRLAENNEQFF
>TRBJ1-2|TRBD1|TRBV19|NA
TGTGCCAGTAGTACCCCAGGGGGAAGCAACTATGGCTACACCTTC
CASSTPGGSNYGYTF
>TRBJ2-7|NA|TRBV5-7|NA
TGTGCCAGCAGGTCACTAGACAGGTCCTACGAGCAGTACTTC
CASRSLDRSYEQYF
>TRBJ2-7|TRBD2|TRBV7-9|NA
TGTGCCAGCAGCTTAGGAAGGGAGTCTAGCGGGAGGGTAACCTACGAGCAGTACTTC
CASSLGRESSGRVTYEQYF
>TRBJ2-3|NA|TRBV18|once
TGTGCCAGCTCACCAGCAGGCACAGATACGCAGTATTTT
CASSPAGTDTQYF
>TRBJ2-7|TRBD1|TRBV27|NA
TGTGCCAGCAGTTTAGTCTTTGGGACAGGGGCCTTCCACTACGAGCAGTACTTC
CASSLVFGTGAFHYEQYF
>TRBJ1-5|NA|TRBV7-2|NA
TGTGCCAGCCGACCCAGGGCAGGGGATAGCAATCAGCCCCAGCATTTT
CASRPRAGDSNQPQHF
>TRBJ2-6|TRBD2|TRBV7-3|NA
TGTGCCAGCAGCGCCTCCCCGGGACTAGCGGGAGGGGCCACTGGGGCCAACGTCCTGACTTTC
CASSASPGLAGGATGANVLTF